A single sample is the source of the 20 T cell receptor beta chains below, sequenced in a study of CXCR3-negative and CXCR3-positive naive CD8 T cells. TRB cDNA libraries were made by UMI-labeled 5' RACE. Using the 5' RACE reads, TCRdb records one entry per CDR3 protein without DNA. The specimen's table records 70,000 to 95,000 distinct CDR3 sequences. The material sequenced was naive CXCR3- CD8+ T cells from blood. Subset specified: CD45RO-CCR7+CD27+CD95- naive CD8+ T cells lacking CXCR3 (TNR3-). The receptor source for this set is a human donor in good health. Some clones in this sample may be carry-over from other donors' samples.

The rearrangement uses TRBV7-9 and TRBJ2-6. Germline CDR1 reads SEHNR; CDR2 reads FQNEAQ (reference sequence). This CDR3 spans 16 amino acids. CDR3 sequence: CASSLAQATGANVLTF.

The rearrangement links TRBV28 to TRBJ2-7. CDR1 and CDR2 from the germline V gene are MDHEN and SYDVKM. The length of the CDR3 is 14 residues. This chain's CDR3 is CASSFNDRSYEQYF.

The chain employs TRBV29-1 and TRBJ2-4. Germline V gene sequence: CDR1 SQVTM, CDR2 ANQGSEA. The CDR3 sequence is 11 residues long. This CDR3 reads CSVESGYIQYF.

The gene calls are TRBV28 and TRBJ2-7; TCRdb's D gene call, TRBD2, goes unchecked for lack of DNA. Germline V lookup: CDR1 MDHEN, CDR2 SYDVKM. The CDR3 has 14 amino acids. This CDR3 is CASSHSGSSYEQYF. The full variable domain, in which reference TRBV28 and TRBJ2-7 provide the parts outside the CDR3, is DVKVTQSSRYLVKRTGEKVFLECVQDMDHENMFWYRQDPGLGLRLIYFSYDVKMKEKGDIPEGYSVSREKKERFSLILESASTNQTSMYLCASSHSGSSYEQYFGPGTRLTVT.

Here the CDR3 reads CASSLAGAGANVLTF. The chain has TRBV7-6 and TRBJ2-6. The CDR3 spans 15 residues. The germline V gene has CDR1 SGHVS and CDR2 FNYEAQ.

The V call is TRBV6-2 or TRBV6-3, the J call TRBJ2-7; absent DNA, TCRdb's TRBD1 call cannot be checked. CDR3 size: 14 residues. Germline V gene sequence: CDR1 MNHEY, CDR2 SVGEGT. CDR3 in amino acids: CASSPSDRVLEQYF.

This chain joins TRBV27 and TRBJ2-5; the TCRdb call, TRBD1, lacks DNA for checking. The CDR3 contains 14 residues. Germline V CDR1 and CDR2: MNHEY, SMNVEV (reference sequence). The CDR3 here is CASSFSAGRDRLYF.

This chain joins TRBV29-1 and TRBJ1-1; TCRdb proposes TRBD1, but this gene call is untestable without DNA. The CDR3 spans 11 residues. The V gene's germline CDR1 is SQVTM and CDR2 ANQGSEA. The CDR3 is CSVRAGAEAFF.

The V call is TRBV5-1, the J call TRBJ1-1; TCRdb names TRBD1, which stays unverified in the absence of DNA. Germline lookup yields CDR1 SGHRS and CDR2 YFSETQ. The CDR3 is 14 amino acids. CDR3 loop: CASRLWTANTEAFF.

The chain links TRBV24-1 to TRBJ1-5; TCRdb proposes TRBD1, but this gene call is untestable without DNA. The CDR3 is 16 residues long. Germline loops: CDR1 KGHDR, CDR2 SFDVKD. The CDR3: CATSDSDRASNQPQHF.

The chain couples TRBV28 to TRBJ2-7; the TCRdb D gene call, TRBD1, has no DNA to confirm it. Germline V gene lookup returns CDR1 MDHEN and CDR2 SYDVKM. The CDR3 totals 13 residues. The chain's CDR3 is CASSSRGIHEQYF.

The CDR3 region is CSVATGGGNEQFF. The chain carries TRBV29-1 and TRBJ2-1; the D call from TCRdb, TRBD1, cannot be confirmed without DNA. The CDR3 totals 13 residues. Germline CDR1 reads SQVTM; CDR2 reads ANQGSEA.

The V and J genes are TRBV29-1 and TRBJ1-2; the TCRdb D gene call, TRBD1, has no DNA to confirm it. The length of the CDR3 is 13 residues. The germline CDR1 and CDR2 sequences are SQVTM and ANQGSEA. The CDR3 loop reads CSVRVWADYGYTF.

V gene TRBV27 combines with J gene TRBJ1-4; TCRdb's assignment of TRBD1 cannot be checked, as there is no DNA. CDR1 is MNHEY and CDR2 is SMNVEV in the germline V gene (reference sequence). This CDR3 comprises 14 residues. CDR3 sequence reads: CASRRQGTNEKLFF. The full variable domain, completed using reference TRBV27 and TRBJ1-4, is EAQVTQNPRYLITVTGKKLTVTCSQNMNHEYMSWYRQDPGLGLRQIYYSMNVEVTDKGDVPEGYKVSRKEKRNFPLILESPSPNQTSLYFCASRRQGTNEKLFFGSGTQLSVL.

This sequence joins TRBV15 and TRBJ2-7. The CDR3 loop spans 13 amino acids. Germline V gives CDR1 LNHNV, CDR2 YYDKDF (reference sequence). The CDR3 region is CATSSRLLDEQYF.

The chain is built from TRBV5-6 and TRBJ2-5; checking the TCRdb D call of TRBD1 is not possible without DNA. The CDR3 runs 13 residues. Germline-derived CDR1 and CDR2 are SGHDT and YYEEEE. The chain's CDR3 is CASSPTGVETQYF.

The chain couples TRBV28 to TRBJ2-1; lacking DNA, the TRBD2 call made by TCRdb goes unchecked. CDR1 is MDHEN, CDR2 SYDVKM, per germline. The CDR3 length is 16 residues. CDR3 sequence: CASSLGLAGAPLEQFF.

The gene calls are TRBV6-2 or TRBV6-3 and TRBJ2-1; TCRdb outputs TRBD2, but without DNA this stays unchecked. This CDR3 is 16 amino acids long. Germline loops: CDR1 MNHEY, CDR2 SVGEGT. The CDR3 loop reads CASSLGLVVRYNEQFF.

V gene TRBV28 combines with J gene TRBJ2-1; TCRdb proposes TRBD1, but this gene call is untestable without DNA. In germline, CDR1 is MDHEN, CDR2 SYDVKM. The CDR3 consists of 23 residues. The CDR3 spells CVSSTATSSGDQGAKSTYNEQFF.

This chain uses TRBV6-5 with TRBJ2-2; checking the TCRdb D call of TRBD1 is not possible without DNA. The CDR3 is 16 amino acids. Germline loops: CDR1 MNHEY, CDR2 SVGAGI. The CDR3 region is CASSYHWTGNTGELFF.